This TCR beta chain was sequenced during a study of cytomegalovirus exposure and HLA in healthy donors. Overall study results and limits: Presence/absence analyses took donor sequencing depth as roughly uniform. In a later analysis, at a false discovery rate of 0.05, roughly 18,000 TCR beta sequences were associated with HLA alleles. Differences between HLA loci emerged in a later analysis of TCR association rates, with DRB1 most and HLA-C fewest. There were reportedly fewer N-insertions in an Asian-associated ancestry cluster than the roughly 610-donor mean, in a later analysis.

Primers for the PCR totalled 60 Vbeta and 13 Jbeta. The assay was immunoSEQ multiplex PCR, and TCRdb's table has in-frame clones only and misses some. The sample includes roughly 170,000 clones, approximately 80% of them seen just once. Concerning this clone: Its antigen is unknown.

Deletions cut 6 bases from V and 11 bases from J, with 31 bases between. Germline V gene lookup returns CDR1 MDHEN and CDR2 SYDVKM. CDR3 length: 17 amino acids. The sample comprised PBMCs. The rearrangement joins TRBV28 to TRBJ1-1; possible D gene TRBD1, 6 bases. The sequence came from a woman younger than 35 in good health and CMV-seronegative. In DNA, the CDR3 is TGTGCCAGCAGAGGAGCTAGTCGGGGGGGCGCGAAGGGAGGGGCTTTCTTT. Its protein product is CASRGASRGGAKGGAFF.